This TCR beta chain was identified during a study of post-analysis software for immune sequencing data. Carried by the TCR beta cDNA libraries were unique molecular identifiers. In TCRdb, the PCR reads were re-called with MiXCR into one record per CDR3 protein. The repertoire holds approximately 690,000 distinct CDR3 sequences, 55% to 60% seen once, with about 11% in the top ten. Remarks on this clonotype: Its cognate antigen is unknown.

Findings of the study overall: Significantly lower normalized Chao1 diversity was found in patients with multiple sclerosis relative to controls. The authors found that F measure strongly co-clustered same-batch samples.

Specimen: blood. This clonotype was obtained from a girl aged 2-10 years with multiple sclerosis.

The CDR3 here is CASSLWFGQGTNTEAFF. The CDR3 nucleotides read TGTGCCAGCAGCTTATGGTTCGGACAGGGCACGAACACTGAAGCTTTCTTT. The chain has TRBV11-2 and TRBJ1-1, with 8 bases fitting TRBD1. J was trimmed by 1 base and V by 2 bases; bases with no gene match: 9. Germline V gene lookup returns CDR1 SGHAT and CDR2 FQNNGV. CDR3 length: 17 amino acids.